What follows describes a single TCR beta chain. The entry originates in a study of Ad26.COV2.S vaccination and SARS-CoV-2 variants. TCRdb's table, derived via immunoSEQ multiplex PCR, lists solely in-frame clones and lacks some. The data show 200,000 to 300,000 clones, with approximately 90% seen just once and 2.5% to 3.5% held by the top ten. The treatment denotes: roughly 19 received Ad26.COV2.S at low or high dose, single or two shots; about 5 received placebo; per-sample allocation not given. Following the first vaccine or placebo injection, samples were taken on day 63. V lost 4 bases to trimming and J lost 2 bases; unmatched junction nucleotides: 4. Germline V gene lookup returns CDR1 LGHNA and CDR2 YNFKEQ. This CDR3 has 14 amino acids.

This chain links TRBV4-2 with TRBJ1-2; 7 bases map to TRBD1. This clonotype was sampled from a person aged 18-65 years who received the Ad26.COV2.S COVID-19 vaccine or a placebo. Sequenced here: peripheral blood, sampled in a trial of Ad26.COV2.S vaccine versus placebo. The CDR3 loop is CASSPGQNNYGYTF. The CDR3 DNA sequence: TGTGCCAGCAGCCCGGGACAGAACAACTATGGCTACACCTTC.